The 22 T cell receptor beta chains below come from one sample, sequenced in a study of monozygotic twins with inflammatory bowel disease. Each CDR3 protein gets one entry in TCRdb, which reprocessed the 5' RACE reads and gives no DNA. The sample is made up of 140,000 to 150,000 distinct CDR3 sequences, and the top ten hold 1% to 1.5% of it. Material: blood. These receptors were collected from a human donor with ulcerative colitis or Crohn's disease, or a healthy co-twin of an affected twin (not recorded which).

The gene calls are TRBV29-1 and TRBJ2-3; the D call of TRBD1 rests on TCRdb alone, since no DNA is present to check it. The CDR3 extends over 14 amino acids. Germline lookup yields CDR1 SQVTM and CDR2 ANQGSEA. The CDR3: CSVVLDRGPDTQYF.

The chain uses TRBV29-1 and TRBJ2-7; TCRdb indicates TRBD1, and absent DNA this call remains unverified. The CDR3 extends over 13 amino acids. In germline, CDR1 is SQVTM, CDR2 ANQGSEA. CDR3 protein: CSVGDTSRYEQYF.

J is TRBJ2-4 and V is TRBV5-1; TCRdb picks TRBD2, but there is no DNA to check that call. Germline assignment: CDR1 SGHRS and CDR2 YFSETQ. The CDR3 consists of 13 residues. The CDR3 here is CASSLAASGLQYF.

The V gene is TRBV2, the J gene TRBJ2-1. This CDR3 spans 14 amino acids. CDR1 and CDR2 (germline): SNHLY, FYNNEI. The CDR3 sequence: CARSTTVGFPPEFF.

The rearrangement joins TRBV7-8 to TRBJ2-7. The CDR3 is 14 residues long. Germline-derived CDR1 and CDR2 are SGHVS and FQNEAQ. The CDR3 region is CASSLKTGPYEQYF. Using reference TRBV7-8 and TRBJ2-7 for the parts outside the CDR3, the full variable domain is GAGVSQSPRYKVAKRGQDVALRCDPISGHVSLFWYQQALGQGPEFLTYFQNEAQLDKSGLPSDRFFAERPEGSVSTLKIQRTQQEDSAVYLCASSLKTGPYEQYFGPGTRLTVT.

The chain couples TRBV11-2 to TRBJ1-1; as DNA is missing, the TRBD1 call by TCRdb cannot be tested. Looked up from germline, CDR1 is SGHAT and CDR2 is FQNNGV. The CDR3 loop spans 18 amino acids. CDR3 region: CASSLWGGHTAMNTEAFF.

The rearrangement joins TRBV20-1 to TRBJ2-7; TCRdb's D call of TRBD1 is untestable without DNA. The length of the CDR3 is 17 residues. Germline V gives CDR1 DFQATT, CDR2 SNEGSKA (reference sequence). The CDR3 is CSARVVSGGASSYEQYF.

The genes are TRBV20-1 and TRBJ1-4; TCRdb picks TRBD1, but there is no DNA to check that call. The CDR3 totals 15 residues. CDR1 and CDR2 (germline): DFQATT, SNEGSKA (reference sequence). CDR3 sequence reads: CSAREDRGFYEKLFF.

The chain recombines TRBV2 with TRBJ2-1. Germline V gene sequence: CDR1 SNHLY, CDR2 FYNNEI. The CDR3 contains 11 residues. The chain's CDR3 is CASIQAPEQFF.

The gene calls are TRBV7-2 and TRBJ2-7. The germline V gene has CDR1 SGHTA and CDR2 FQGNSA. The CDR3 is 15 residues long. The CDR3: CASSLPDVEGYEQYF. Drawing the rest from reference TRBV7-2 and TRBJ2-7, the complete variable domain is GAGVSQSPSNKVTEKGKDVELRCDPISGHTALYWYRQSLGQGLEFLIYFQGNSAPDKSGLPSDRFSAERTGGSVSTLTIQRTQQEDSAVYLCASSLPDVEGYEQYFGPGTRLTVT.

The chain has TRBV30 and TRBJ2-1; the D call from TCRdb, TRBD2, cannot be confirmed without DNA. Germline V CDR1 and CDR2: GTSNPN, SVGIG (reference sequence). The CDR3 extends over 12 amino acids. The CDR3: CAWSTGANEQFF.

The V and J genes are TRBV5-1 and TRBJ2-5. The germline gives CDR1 SGHRS, CDR2 YFSETQ. The CDR3 runs to 12 residues. The CDR3 region is CASSLFRETQYF.

The chain joins TRBV7-2 to TRBJ2-4. CDR1 is SGHTA, CDR2 FQGNSA, per germline. The CDR3 has 14 residues. CDR3: CASSLNIAINIQYF.

This chain connects TRBV7-8 to TRBJ2-7. The germline V gene encodes CDR1 SGHVS and CDR2 FQNEAQ. The CDR3 is 14 residues long. The CDR3 loop is CASSLASHSYEQYF.

The chain recombines TRBV6-5 with TRBJ2-7; without DNA, the TCRdb call of TRBD1 cannot be checked. The CDR3 covers 11 residues. Germline V gene data show CDR1 as MNHEY and CDR2 as SVGAGI. The CDR3 sequence: CASTRGLEQYF.

V and J are TRBV4-1 and TRBJ1-5; as DNA is missing, the TRBD1 call by TCRdb cannot be tested. CDR1 is MGHRA and CDR2 is YSYEKL in the germline V gene. This CDR3 has 18 residues. CDR3 sequence reads: CASSQGWTGGVGNQPQHF.

The rearrangement links TRBV7-2 to TRBJ2-1; absent DNA, TCRdb's TRBD1 call cannot be checked. Germline lookup yields CDR1 SGHTA and CDR2 FQGNSA. The CDR3 spans 13 residues. CDR3 region: CACRQETYNEQFF.

The chain carries TRBV5-5 and TRBJ2-3; with no DNA, the TCRdb D assignment of TRBD2 cannot be verified. Germline assignment: CDR1 SGHKS and CDR2 YYEKEE (reference sequence). The CDR3 has 17 amino acids. This CDR3 reads CASSFPVAGGIGDTQYF.

This sequence joins TRBV11-2 and TRBJ1-6. This CDR3 comprises 15 residues. Germline V gene lookup returns CDR1 SGHAT and CDR2 FQNNGV. This CDR3 reads CASMGSGGYNSPLHF.

The chain recombines TRBV5-1 with TRBJ2-7; without DNA, the TCRdb call of TRBD2 cannot be checked. The CDR3 is 15 amino acids. The V gene's germline CDR1 is SGHRS and CDR2 YFSETQ. CDR3 sequence reads: CASSTTSGSYYGQYF.

This sequence joins TRBV29-1 and TRBJ1-1. Germline V gives CDR1 SQVTM, CDR2 ANQGSEA. This CDR3 has 11 amino acids. The CDR3 sequence is CSVEAYTEAFF. Full variable domain (missing parts from reference TRBV29-1 and TRBJ1-1): SAVISQKPSRDICQRGTSLTIQCQVDSQVTMMFWYRQQPGQSLTLIATANQGSEATYESGFVIDKFPISRPNLTFSTLTVSNMSPEDSSIYLCSVEAYTEAFFGQGTRLTVV.

The chain joins TRBV20-1 to TRBJ2-5; TCRdb's D gene call, TRBD1, goes unchecked for lack of DNA. The germline CDR1 and CDR2 sequences are DFQATT and SNEGSKA (reference sequence). The CDR3 is 13 amino acids. This chain's CDR3 is CSAMGPLGETQYF.